The clone carrying this T cell receptor (beta chain) was counted ten times or more. Its target is unknown. This entry comes from a study of T cells in Graves' hyperthyroidism and ophthalmopathy. The investigators amplified TCR beta CDR3 regions from RNA transcripts. The primer set for the first-round RT-PCR of the TCR CDR3 was HTBI. In TCRdb, the multiplex PCR reads were re-called with MiXCR into one record per CDR3 protein. Counted here are approximately 560,000 distinct CDR3 sequences, just over 45% occurring once; the ten biggest clones make up about 7.9%. Study conclusions and caveats: Ophthalmopathy prediction by the model preceded onset by a median about 6.8 months.

No ophthalmopathy progression within 18 months constituted stable Graves' hyperthyroidism. The CDR3 consists of 12 residues. CDR1 SQVTM and CDR2 ANQGSEA come from the germline V gene. Trimming took off 4 bases at V and 5 bases at J, with 12 bases between the two ends. The TCR was taken from a woman between 18 and 30 years old with Graves' hyperthyroidism. Sequencing was carried out using peripheral blood or thyroid tissue (not recorded which). The gene calls are TRBV29-1 and TRBJ2-7; the D is unclear. The CDR3 protein is CSVGGLQHEQYF. The CDR3 DNA reads as TGCAGCGTTGGAGGCTTGCAGCACGAGCAGTACTTC.